The entry below describes one T cell receptor beta chain. V lost 3 bases and J lost 3, with 6 bases in between. Germline-derived CDR1 and CDR2 are MDHEN and SYDVKM. CDR3 length: 12 amino acids. Peripheral blood from each donor was collected in a volume of approximately 9.2 milliliters. The sample belongs to a study of blood T cells in healthy people across ages. A second about 7 to 11 cycle PCR used barcoded and J-beta primers. TCRdb reprocessed the 5' RACE reads via MiXCR and lists one record per CDR3 protein. This sample has about 1,500,000 distinct CDR3 sequences, with 28% found just once. Sample: blood. This TCR came from a woman in her 30s in good health. The chain combines TRBV28 with TRBJ2-7; D gene uncertain. The CDR3 coding sequence is TGTGCCAGCAGTTTTATTAACTACGAGCAGTACTTC. Protein product: CASSFINYEQYF.